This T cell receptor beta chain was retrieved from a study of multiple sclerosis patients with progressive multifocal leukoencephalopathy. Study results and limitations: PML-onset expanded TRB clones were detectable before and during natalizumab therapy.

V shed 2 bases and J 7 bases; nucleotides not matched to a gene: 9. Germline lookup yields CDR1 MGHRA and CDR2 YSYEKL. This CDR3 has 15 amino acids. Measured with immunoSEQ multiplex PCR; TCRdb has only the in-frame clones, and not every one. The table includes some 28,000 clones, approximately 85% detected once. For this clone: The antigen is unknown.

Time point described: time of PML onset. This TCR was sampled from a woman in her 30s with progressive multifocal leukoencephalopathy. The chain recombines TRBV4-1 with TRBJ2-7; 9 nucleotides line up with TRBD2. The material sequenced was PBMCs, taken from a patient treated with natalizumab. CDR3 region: CASSQSGRRLREQYF. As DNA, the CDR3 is TGCGCCAGCAGCCAAAGCGGGAGGCGCTTACGAGAGCAGTACTTC.